This paragraph covers one TCR beta chain sequence. The data were taken from a study of blood T cell repertoires in COVID-19. In the study overall: Samples taken during acute and convalescent COVID-19 were collected in the United States, Italy and Spain. T cells, B-cell-depleted T cells, or PBMCs supplied cDNA or gDNA.

Original methodology: Amplification of reference gene primers provided the estimated nucleated cell counts. Profiling relied on immunoSEQ multiplex PCR, and the TCRdb table lists in-frame clones only, not all of them. V and J calls plus clone size are reproduced from that table; the DNA served to infer D and trimming. The table includes 25,000 to 35,000 clones, approximately 80% detected once. Sequencing was done on a sample of peripheral blood. The origin of this receptor is a woman of 80 years or more with acute or convalescent COVID-19.

CDR3 coding DNA: TGTGCCAGCTCCCTCGCCGGGGAGAATCGATACGAGCAGTACTTC. This gives the protein CASSLAGENRYEQYF. The V call is TRBV18, the J call TRBJ2-7, with D maybe TRBD2 (5 bases). Germline V lookup: CDR1 KGHSH, CDR2 LQKENI. Trimming took 6 bases from V and 4 from J, leaving 19 bases between them. The CDR3 length is 15 residues.